This TCR beta chain emerged from a study of T cell changes during pregnancy in multiple sclerosis. The length of the CDR3 is 16 residues. Per the germline V gene, CDR1 is MNHNY and CDR2 is SVGAGI (reference sequence). Trimming cost V 0 bases and J 4 bases, with 10 bases left between them. Only one count was recorded for this clone. Method: immunoSEQ multiplex PCR; TCRdb's copy keeps in-frame clones and lacks some. The sample shows approximately 100,000 clones, around 94% of them seen only once. This sample comprised peripheral blood, obtained in the second trimester of pregnancy. The source of this sequence is a female donor with multiple sclerosis, enrolled in a pregnancy study. V gene TRBV6-6 combines with J gene TRBJ2-6; no reliable D call. CDR3: CASSYSPQSGANVLTF. The DNA of the CDR3 is TGTGCCAGCAGTTACTCCCCCCAATCCGGGGCCAACGTCCTGACTTTC.